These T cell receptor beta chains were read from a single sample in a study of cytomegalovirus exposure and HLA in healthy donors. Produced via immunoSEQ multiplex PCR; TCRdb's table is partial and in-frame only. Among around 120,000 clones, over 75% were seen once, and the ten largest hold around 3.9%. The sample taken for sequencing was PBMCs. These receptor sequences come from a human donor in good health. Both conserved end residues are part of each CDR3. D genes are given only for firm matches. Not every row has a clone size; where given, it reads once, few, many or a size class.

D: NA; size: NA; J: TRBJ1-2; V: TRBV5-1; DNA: TGCGCCAGCAGCTCCTCGGACAGACCCTATGGCTACACCTTC; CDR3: CASSSSDRPYGYTF
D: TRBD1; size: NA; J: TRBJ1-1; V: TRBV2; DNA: TGTGCCAGCAATGGCAGGGGGGCTGGCACTGAAGCTTTCTTT; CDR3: CASNGRGAGTEAFF
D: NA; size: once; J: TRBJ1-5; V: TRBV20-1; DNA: TGCAGTGCTGGGAGTCAGCCCCAGCATTTT; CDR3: CSAGSQPQHF
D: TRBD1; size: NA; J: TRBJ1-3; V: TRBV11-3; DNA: TGTGCCAGCAGCTTACCCCGACAGGGGGCGGCTGGAAACACCATATATTTT; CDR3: CASSLPRQGAAGNTIYF
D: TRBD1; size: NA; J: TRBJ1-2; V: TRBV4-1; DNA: TGCGCCAGCAGCCAAGACTGGGACAGGGGAGTGTATGGCTACACCTTC; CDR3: CASSQDWDRGVYGYTF
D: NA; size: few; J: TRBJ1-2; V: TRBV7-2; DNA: TGTGCCAGCAGCTTATTCCAGGGCCCTGGCTACACCTTC; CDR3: CASSLFQGPGYTF
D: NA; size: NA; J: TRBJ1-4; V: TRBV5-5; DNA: TGTGCCAGCAGCTTGTTAGGGAGTAATGAAAAACTGTTTTTT; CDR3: CASSLLGSNEKLFF
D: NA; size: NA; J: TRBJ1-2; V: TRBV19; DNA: TGTGCCAGTCACTTCACAGACTATGGCTACACCTTC; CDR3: CASHFTDYGYTF
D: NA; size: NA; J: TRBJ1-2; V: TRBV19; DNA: TGTGCCAGTAGTCGGGCCAGGGCCACTAACTTC; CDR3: CASSRARATNF
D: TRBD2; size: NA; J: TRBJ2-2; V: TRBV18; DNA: TGTGCCAGCTCACGACCGGGACTAGCGGGAGAGACCGGGGAGCTGTTTTTT; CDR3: CASSRPGLAGETGELFF
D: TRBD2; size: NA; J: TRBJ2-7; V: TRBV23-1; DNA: TGCGCCAGCAGCCGGCTAGCGGGATGTTCCTACGAGCAGTACTTC; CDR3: CASSRLAGCSYEQYF
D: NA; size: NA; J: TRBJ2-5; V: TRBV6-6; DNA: TGTGCCAGCTCTCAGAGGCTCCGGGACAACCAAGAGACCCAGTACTTC; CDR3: CASSQRLRDNQETQYF
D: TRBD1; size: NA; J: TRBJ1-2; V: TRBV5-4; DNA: TGTGCCAGCAGCTTGGGGGACAGGGTCGGCGATGAGGCGGGCTATACCTTC; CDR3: CASSLGDRVGDEAGYTF
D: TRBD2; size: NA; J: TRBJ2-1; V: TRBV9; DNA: TGTGCCAGCAGCGTAGTGGGACTAGCGCACTCTTCCGAGGACAATGAGCAGTTCTTC; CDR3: CASSVVGLAHSSEDNEQFF
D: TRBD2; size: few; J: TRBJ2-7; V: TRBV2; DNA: TGTGCCAGCATAGTAGGGACTAGCGGGAGCGAGCAGTACTTC; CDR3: CASIVGTSGSEQYF
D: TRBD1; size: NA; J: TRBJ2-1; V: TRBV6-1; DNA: TGTGCCAGCGGAAGGACAGGGGGCTACAATGAGCAGTTCTTC; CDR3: CASGRTGGYNEQFF
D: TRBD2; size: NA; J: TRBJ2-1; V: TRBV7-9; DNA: TGTGCCAGCAGCTTAGTCTTTAATCTGGGCGGGAGGCCTAATGAGCAGTTCTTC; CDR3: CASSLVFNLGGRPNEQFF